A selection of T cell receptor beta chains follows, all from one sample in a study of T cells in tumors and immune-related adverse events. Libraries were prepared by immunoSEQ multiplex PCR; TCRdb keeps only in-frame clonotypes and omits some of them. The table shows roughly 24,000 clones, with about 93% occurring only once. This specimen was lymph node tissue, taken from a patient treated with anti-PD-1 therapy. The receptors originated from a female donor with metastatic renal cell carcinoma. The CDR3 runs from the conserved cysteine through the conserved F or W. The D gene is left open where the match is weak. Only some rows state a clone size, as once, few, many or a class for expanded clones.

.	TRBV6-6	TRBD2	TRBJ2-7	CASSGTSGFSYEQYF	TGTGCCAGCAGTGGCACTAGCGGGTTCTCCTACGAGCAGTACTTC
.	TRBV6-6	.	TRBJ2-5	CASSTPQLETQYF	TGTGCCAGCAGTACCCCACAGTTGGAGACCCAGTACTTC
.	TRBV10-2	.	TRBJ1-1	CASHGNTEAFF	TGCGCCAGCCACGGGAACACTGAAGCTTTCTTT
.	TRBV7-9	.	TRBJ2-7	CASSLGAGLQSYEQYF	TGTGCCAGCAGCTTAGGGGCGGGACTCCAATCCTACGAGCAGTACTTC
.	TRBV28	.	TRBJ2-5	CASSFGAKVETQYF	TGTGCCAGCAGTTTCGGGGCGAAGGTGGAGACCCAGTACTTC
.	TRBV7-6	TRBD2	TRBJ2-2	CASSLSELGTTSGRWYTGELFF	TGTGCCAGCAGCTTGAGCGAGTTGGGGACGACTAGCGGGAGATGGTACACCGGGGAGCTGTTTTTT
.	TRBV27	.	TRBJ1-2	CASSFQQGYGYTF	TGTGCCAGCAGTTTTCAACAGGGCTATGGCTACACCTTC
.	TRBV2	.	TRBJ1-5	CASSDIGHPEQPQHF	TGTGCCAGCAGTGACATTGGGCATCCAGAACAGCCCCAGCATTTT
.	TRBV18	.	TRBJ1-1	CASSSLMDTEAFF	TGTGCCAGCTCAAGCTTGATGGACACTGAAGCTTTCTTT
.	TRBV6-5	.	TRBJ2-7	CASRPGGGTSYEQYF	TGTGCCAGCAGGCCCGGGGGCGGGACGTCCTACGAGCAGTACTTC
.	TRBV19	.	TRBJ1-1	CASNGRQTMNTEAFF	TGTGCCAGTAATGGACGACAGACCATGAACACTGAAGCTTTCTTT
once	TRBV19	TRBD1	TRBJ1-2	CASSKQGNYGYTF	TGTGCCAGTAGTAAACAGGGGAACTATGGCTACACCTTC
.	TRBV6-1	TRBD1	TRBJ1-1	CASSESFGTGESAFF	TGTGCCAGCAGTGAATCGTTCGGGACAGGGGAGTCCGCTTTCTTT
.	TRBV29-1	.	TRBJ1-2	CSVEISYGYTF	TGCAGCGTTGAGATCTCCTATGGCTACACCTTC
.	TRBV10-3	.	TRBJ2-5	CAISGGDQETQYF	TGTGCCATCAGTGGGGGGGATCAAGAGACCCAGTACTTC
.	TRBV15	TRBD1	TRBJ1-5	CATSRDKGANQPQHF	TGTGCCACCAGCAGAGATAAGGGGGCTAATCAGCCCCAGCATTTT
.	TRBV7-9	.	TRBJ1-2	CASSLSDYGYTF	TGTGCCAGCAGCTTATCGGACTATGGCTACACCTTC
.	TRBV28	.	TRBJ1-1	CASSLGGGAEAFF	TGTGCCAGCAGTTTAGGAGGTGGTGCTGAAGCTTTCTTT
.	TRBV30	TRBD1	TRBJ2-6	CAQYRGRIGSGANVLTF	TGTGCCCAGTACAGGGGGCGGATTGGCTCTGGGGCCAACGTCCTGACTTTC
.	TRBV11-2	.	TRBJ2-1	CASSQQLGNEQFF	TGTGCCAGCAGCCAACAGTTGGGCAATGAGCAGTTCTTC
.	TRBV5-6	.	TRBJ1-4	CASSPVVGTNEKLFF	TGTGCCAGCAGCCCGGTGGTTGGCACTAATGAAAAACTGTTTTTT
.	TRBV6-5	.	TRBJ1-1	CASSGNTEAFF	TGTGCCAGCAGTGGGAACACTGAAGCTTTCTTT
.	TRBV2	TRBD1	TRBJ1-1	CASSDGQGDTEAFF	TGTGCCAGCAGTGATGGACAGGGAGACACTGAAGCTTTCTTT
.	TRBV11-2	.	TRBJ2-5	CASSLDWYGPHGTQYF	TGTGCCAGCAGCTTAGACTGGTATGGGCCCCACGGGACCCAGTACTTC
.	TRBV6-4	.	TRBJ1-1	CASRKEGRGNTEAFF	TGTGCCAGCAGAAAAGAGGGGCGGGGGAACACTGAAGCTTTCTTT
.	TRBV5-1	.	TRBJ1-4	CASRLQFNNEKLFF	TGCGCCAGCAGACTACAGTTTAATAATGAAAAACTGTTTTTT
.	TRBV6-1	TRBD2	TRBJ2-2	CASSEAGSGRAVGTGELFF	TGTGCCAGCAGTGAAGCGGGTAGCGGGAGGGCCGTAGGCACCGGGGAGCTGTTTTTT
.	TRBV6-1	TRBD1	TRBJ1-4	CASRDRGWEKLFF	TGTGCCAGCCGAGACAGGGGTTGGGAAAAACTGTTTTTT
.	TRBV5-1	.	TRBJ2-3	CASSLAGGLEADTQYF	TGCGCCAGCAGCTTGGCCGGAGGGCTAGAGGCAGATACGCAGTATTTT
.	TRBV5-6	TRBD1	TRBJ1-2	CASSLESQGVYGYTF	TGTGCCAGCAGCTTGGAATCACAGGGGGTCTATGGCTACACCTTC
.	TRBV15	.	TRBJ2-5	CATSRDVRETQYF	TGTGCCACCAGCAGAGATGTCCGGGAGACCCAGTACTTC
.	TRBV4-3	TRBD1	TRBJ1-4	CASSQTTGAIIGNEKLFF	TGCGCCAGCAGCCAAACGACAGGGGCGATCATCGGTAATGAAAAACTGTTTTTT
.	TRBV7-8	.	TRBJ2-3	CASSLKRLVFTDTQYF	TGTGCCAGCAGCTTAAAGAGACTAGTATTCACAGATACGCAGTATTTT
.	TRBV5-6	TRBD1	TRBJ2-5	CASSWGTDRGPETQYF	TGTGCCAGCAGCTGGGGCACGGACAGGGGGCCAGAGACCCAGTACTTC
.	TRBV5-4	.	TRBJ2-7	CASSSDSPTYEQYF	TGTGCCAGCAGCTCGGACAGCCCCACCTACGAGCAGTACTTC
.	TRBV27	.	TRBJ2-7	CASSHSSQSSYEQYF	TGTGCCAGCAGCCACTCCTCTCAGAGCTCCTACGAGCAGTACTTC
.	TRBV7-6	TRBD2	TRBJ2-1	CASSRLAGAIEQFF	TGTGCCAGCAGCCGACTAGCGGGAGCGATTGAGCAGTTCTTC